This TCR beta chain was sequenced for a study of cytomegalovirus exposure and HLA in healthy donors. With 0 bases removed from V and 4 bases from J, the gap between germline ends came to 10 bases. CDR3 length equals 14 residues. Looked up from germline, CDR1 is SGHNT and CDR2 is YYREEE (reference sequence). This PCR relied on a set of 60 Vbeta primers and 13 Jbeta primers. This table comes from immunoSEQ multiplex PCR, and its TCRdb copy is limited to in-frame clones, with some not included. Its clone listing holds under 200,000 clones. The V call is TRBV5-4, the J call TRBJ1-2; no clear D gene. The receptor comes from a man between 25 and 39 years old in good health and CMV-seronegative. Sequences were obtained from PBMCs. The CDR3 spells CASSLAPGAYGYTF. The CDR3 bases are TGTGCCAGCAGCTTGGCCCCAGGCGCCTATGGCTACACCTTC.